These 11 T cell receptor beta chains were all obtained from the same sample, sequenced in a study of PD-1 blockade in classical Hodgkin lymphoma. As to time point: cycle 4 day 1 (C4D1), after 5 to 7 weeks of nivolumab. All trial patients relapsed after autologous stem cell transplantation. Measured with immunoSEQ multiplex PCR; TCRdb has only the in-frame clones, and not every one. The sample records 110,000 or so clones, approximately 89% being singletons. Material: peripheral blood mononuclear cells (PBMCs), obtained before the fourth cycle of nivolumab. The receptors come from a human donor with classical Hodgkin lymphoma.

The CDR3 is CASSTGQQQYF. The DNA of the CDR3 is TGTGCCAGCAGTACCGGACAGCAGCAGTACTTC. The rearrangement uses TRBV6-5 and TRBJ2-7, with D maybe TRBD1 (6 bases). V was pared by 5 bases and J by 8 bases, with 10 bases between. The germline CDR1 and CDR2 sequences are MNHEY and SVGAGI. CDR3 size: 11 residues.

The CDR3 sequence: CAWRPDSSYGYTF. In DNA form, the CDR3 reads TGTGCCTGGAGGCCGGACAGCTCCTATGGCTACACCTTC. The chain links TRBV30 to TRBJ1-2, with D possibly matching TRBD1 (6 bases). The CDR3 spans 13 residues. The V gene's germline CDR1 is GTSNPN and CDR2 SVGIG (reference sequence). V shed 3 bases and J shed 4 bases, with 12 bases lying between them.

The chain carries TRBV7-2 and TRBJ1-2, with TRBD1 identical over 10 bases. Germline CDR1 is SGHTA and CDR2 is FQGNSA. With V trimmed by 5 bases and J by 5 bases, 14 bases remained unmatched. There are 17 residues in the CDR3. The CDR3 is CASSPGGQGDLRYGYTF. CDR3 in DNA: TGTGCCAGCAGCCCGGGCGGACAGGGGGACCTTCGTTATGGCTACACCTTC.

The V call is TRBV11-2, the J call TRBJ2-7; D remains ambiguous. The germline V gene has CDR1 SGHAT and CDR2 FQNNGV. The CDR3 runs 13 residues. V lost 1 base to trimming and J lost 0 bases, with 4 bases between them. The DNA of the CDR3 is TGTGCCAGCAGCTTAGGGGGCTCCTACGAGCAGTACTTC. This gives the protein CASSLGGSYEQYF.

The rearrangement joins TRBV6-6 to TRBJ1-2; no firm D call. The CDR3 contains 15 residues. Germline V gene data show CDR1 as MNHNY and CDR2 as SVGAGI (reference sequence). V dropped 6 bases and J dropped 8 bases, with 22 bases sitting between them. CDR3 protein: CASSARQVEVGGYTF. The CDR3 nucleotides read TGTGCCAGCAGCGCCCGACAAGTTGAGGTCGGGGGCTACACCTTC.

CDR3 loop: CASSVGAEQYF. The DNA for the CDR3 is TGTGCCAGCAGCGTAGGAGCCGAGCAGTACTTC. The V and J genes are TRBV9 and TRBJ2-7; D is undetermined. Trimming removed 0 bases from V and 6 bases from J, with 4 bases in between. Germline V gives CDR1 SGDLS, CDR2 YYNGEE. The CDR3 is 11 amino acids.

The chain has TRBV23-1 and TRBJ2-7; TRBD1 matches 11 bases. TRBV23-1 is noted as an ORF with a role that remains uncertain. CDR3 length: 15 amino acids. V lost 4 bases to trimming and J lost 5 bases; unmatched junction nucleotides: 7. The CDR3 reads CASSPMDRGHDEQYF. In nucleotides, the CDR3 is TGCGCCAGCAGTCCAATGGACAGGGGGCACGACGAGCAGTACTTC.

The table lists this clone with a count of one. The rearrangement joins TRBV30 to TRBJ1-5; no reliable D call. The V gene's germline CDR1 is GTSNPN and CDR2 SVGIG (reference sequence). The CDR3 consists of 13 residues. Trimming shortened V by 5 bases and J by 0 bases, and 8 bases separated the two germline ends. In DNA form, the CDR3 reads TGTGCCTGGGGACCCGGTAGCAATCAGCCCCAGCATTTT. The encoded protein is CAWGPGSNQPQHF.

The chain is built from TRBV7-9 and TRBJ2-1; no definite D call. Germline V gene data show CDR1 as SEHNR and CDR2 as FQNEAQ (reference sequence). V was pared by 2 bases and J by 6 bases, with 5 bases between. The CDR3 totals 12 residues. This chain's CDR3 is CASSLNPNEQFF. The DNA of the CDR3 is TGTGCCAGCAGCTTAAATCCCAATGAGCAGTTCTTC.

This rearrangement joins TRBV4-1 to TRBJ1-2; D possibly corresponds to TRBD1 (5 bases). Trimming left V 8 bases short and J 8 bases short, with 15 bases between. Germline assignment: CDR1 MGHRA and CDR2 YSYEKL. The CDR3 has 12 residues. CDR3 region: CASHGWTTGYTF. In nucleotides, the CDR3 is TGCGCCAGCCACGGGTGGACAACCGGCTACACCTTC.

Note on this clone: The sample has other DNA sequences that encode this CDR3 too. V gene TRBV7-2 combines with J gene TRBJ2-7; 12 nucleotides align to TRBD2. Losses at the gene ends were 5 bases for V and 4 bases for J; bases not matched to a gene: 3. CDR1 SGHTA and CDR2 FQGNSA come from the germline V gene. The CDR3 has 14 amino acids. The CDR3 DNA reads as TGTGCCAGCAGCCGGACTAGCGGGACTTACGAGCAGTACTTC. Amino acids: CASSRTSGTYEQYF.